This T cell receptor beta chain was documented in a study of shared clonotypes between healthy human individuals. The assay was immunoSEQ multiplex PCR, and TCRdb's table has in-frame clones only and misses some. The sample carries 630,000 or so clones, roughly 98% recorded once. V was pared by 8 bases and J by 2 bases, with 12 bases between. CDR3 length: 14 amino acids. In germline, CDR1 is MDHEN, CDR2 SYDVKM. Naive-designated CD8 cells lacked CD45RO, were positively enriched for CCR7, and omitted terminally differentiated effector memory CD45RA+ cells. The sequence came from a man aged 25 to 45 in good health. The rearrangement uses TRBV28 and TRBJ2-2; D possibly matches TRBD1 or TRBD2 (5 bases each). The sample was naive CD8+ T cells sorted from blood. The CDR3 loop is CASQGRLNTGELFF. DNA of the CDR3: TGTGCCAGCCAGGGACGTTTAAACACCGGGGAGCTGTTTTTT.